Included here is one T cell receptor (beta chain) sequence, with context. Its antigen is unknown. This specimen belongs to a study of Ad26.COV2.S vaccination and SARS-CoV-2 variants. Study results and caveats: With respect to non-spike TCR breadth, vaccine and placebo recipients were similar. Substantial breadth in spike-specific CD8+ and CD4+ T cell responses was reportedly seen after vaccination.

TCRdb's copy holds only in-frame clones and misses some; the assay was immunoSEQ multiplex PCR. This table has about 350,000 clones, around 90% appearing once. Sample: peripheral blood, taken after recovery from COVID-19. This TCR derives from a human donor who had recovered from COVID-19.

The CDR3 nucleotides are TGTGCCAGCAGCTTAGACACCCTGCGGCGGGTCGAGCAGTACTTC. This encodes CASSLDTLRRVEQYF. The chain combines TRBV7-2 with TRBJ2-7; a possible D gene is TRBD2 (5 bases). Germline assignment: CDR1 SGHTA and CDR2 FQGNSA. The CDR3 totals 15 residues. The V end was cut by 1 base, the J end by 6 bases, with 16 bases between.